The rows below give T cell receptor beta chains drawn from one sample of a study of identical twins. TCRdb used MiXCR to reprocess the 5' RACE reads, holding one entry per CDR3 protein. The repertoire holds about 700,000 distinct CDR3 sequences, 8.5% to 9.5% seen once, with roughly 0.9% in the top ten. The same data also contributed to another study, on yellow fever vaccine responses in identical twins.

Sequencing was carried out using PBMCs. The receptor source for this set is a young woman in good health. CDR3s include the opening cysteine and the closing phenylalanine or tryptophan. The D gene is left open where the match is weak. The size entry is marked missing in some rows and otherwise reads once, few, many or a size class.

TRBJ2-2 few . TRBV5-6 CASSLGGDRELFF
TRBJ2-7 . . TRBV25-1 CASTPWQSSYEQYF
TRBJ2-5 . . TRBV15 CATSREPRDTEKETQYF
TRBJ2-3 many TRBD2 TRBV12-3/TRBV12-4 CASSRLAGAAGSDTQYF
TRBJ2-3 few TRBD2 TRBV29-1 CSVAGTSGKVSDTQYF
TRBJ2-7 . . TRBV20-1 CSELTGASYEQYF
TRBJ2-4 few TRBD2 TRBV25-1 CASSEFGPSGRAGAKNIQYF
TRBJ1-1 few TRBD1 TRBV6-1 CASSLTGGSTEAFF
TRBJ2-3 . TRBD1 TRBV7-6 CASSLAGDRATDTQYF
TRBJ1-1 many . TRBV5-1 CASSLLGLNTEAFF
TRBJ1-1 many . TRBV12-3/TRBV12-4 CASTPDSYNTEAFF
TRBJ2-7 few . TRBV28 CASSFLGPRSYEQYF
TRBJ2-2 many TRBD1 TRBV5-1 CASRLIPGQGGLNTGELFF
TRBJ2-1 few TRBD2 TRBV20-1 CSAYVPGLDNEQFF
TRBJ2-1 few . TRBV29-1 CSVVTRVSYNEQFF
TRBJ2-1 . . TRBV11-2 CASSLGGGLVEQFF
TRBJ2-1 . . TRBV29-1 CSVVRRVPSDLYNEQFF
TRBJ2-3 many TRBD2 TRBV29-1 CSVEWRGTQYF
TRBJ2-5 . . TRBV19 CASSRSRGQTLGETQYF
TRBJ2-1 . . TRBV2 CDIARGSEQFF
TRBJ2-5 few . TRBV7-9 CASSLGGARETQYF
TRBJ2-1 . . TRBV19 CASRPPGSYNEQFF
TRBJ2-1 few TRBD2 TRBV20-1 CSARGGSRANEQFF
TRBJ2-1 many TRBD2 TRBV4-2 CASSQTTSGSSYNEQFF
TRBJ2-5 . . TRBV9 CASSPLGQTGETQYF
TRBJ2-1 few . TRBV11-3 CASSLDGDSLYNEQFF
TRBJ2-2 many . TRBV24-1 CATSPTGPGELFF
TRBJ1-2 few . TRBV20-1 CSAFSTNYGYTF
TRBJ2-7 few . TRBV4-2 CASSQVGLYEQYF
TRBJ2-2 . . TRBV10-3 CAISLGAGELFF
TRBJ2-1 . TRBD2 TRBV5-1 CASSPRLSGRNRNEQFF